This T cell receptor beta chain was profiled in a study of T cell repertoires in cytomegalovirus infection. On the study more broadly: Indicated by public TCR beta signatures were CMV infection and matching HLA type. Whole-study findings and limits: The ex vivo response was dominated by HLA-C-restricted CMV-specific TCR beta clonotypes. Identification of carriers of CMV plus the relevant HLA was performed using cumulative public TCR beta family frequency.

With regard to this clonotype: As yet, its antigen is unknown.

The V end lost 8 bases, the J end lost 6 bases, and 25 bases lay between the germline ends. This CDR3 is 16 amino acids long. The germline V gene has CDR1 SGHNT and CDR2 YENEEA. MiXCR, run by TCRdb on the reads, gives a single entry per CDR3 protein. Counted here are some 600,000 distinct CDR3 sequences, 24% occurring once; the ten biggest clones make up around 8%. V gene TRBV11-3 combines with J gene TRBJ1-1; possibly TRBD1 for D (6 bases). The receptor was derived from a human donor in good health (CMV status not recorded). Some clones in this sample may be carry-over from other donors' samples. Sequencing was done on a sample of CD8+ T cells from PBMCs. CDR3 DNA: TGTGCCAGCGGCGATGGGGGGGGGCAAACCCCTCCTGAAGCTTTCTTT. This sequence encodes CASGDGGGQTPPEAFF.